This T cell receptor (beta chain) appears in the sequencing data of a study of T cell changes during pregnancy in multiple sclerosis. The table lists this clone with a count of one. Trimming removed 0 bases from V and 4 bases from J; junction bases left unmatched: 11. The CDR3 spans 18 residues. CDR1 is MGHRA, CDR2 YSYEKL, per germline. This table comes from immunoSEQ multiplex PCR, and its TCRdb copy is limited to in-frame clones, with some not included. The data contain about 80,000 clones, just over 90% of them seen just once; the ten biggest clones take up over 1.1%. The chain links TRBV4-1 to TRBJ2-3; TRBD2 matches at 9 bases. The sequence came from a female donor with multiple sclerosis, enrolled in a pregnancy study. The sequencing used peripheral blood, collected before pregnancy. In DNA form, the CDR3 reads TGCGCCAGCAGCCAAGACCCCCCTAGCGGGGCCGTGGCAGATACGCAGTATTTT. Its protein is CASSQDPPSGAVADTQYF.